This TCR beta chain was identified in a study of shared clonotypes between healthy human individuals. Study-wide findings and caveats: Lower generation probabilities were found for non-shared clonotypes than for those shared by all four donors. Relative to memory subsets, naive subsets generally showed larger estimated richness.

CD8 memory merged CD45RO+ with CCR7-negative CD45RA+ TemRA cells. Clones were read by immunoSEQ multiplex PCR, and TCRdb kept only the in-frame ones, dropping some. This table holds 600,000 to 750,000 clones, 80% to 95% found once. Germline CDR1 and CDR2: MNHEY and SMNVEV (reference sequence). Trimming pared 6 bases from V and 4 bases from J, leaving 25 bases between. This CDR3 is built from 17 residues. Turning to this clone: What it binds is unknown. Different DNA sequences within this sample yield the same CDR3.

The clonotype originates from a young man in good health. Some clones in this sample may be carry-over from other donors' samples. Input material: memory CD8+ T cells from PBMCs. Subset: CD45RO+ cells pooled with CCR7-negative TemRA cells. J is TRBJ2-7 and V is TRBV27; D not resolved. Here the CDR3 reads CASSPRQVVSSVYEQYF. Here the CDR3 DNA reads TGTGCCAGCAGCCCACGTCAGGTGGTCAGCTCGGTATACGAGCAGTACTTC.